This T cell receptor (beta chain) originates from a study of beta chain features in type 1 diabetes. Findings and limits, study-wide: Shorter TCRB CDR3s, moderately but significantly so, were found in Type 1 diabetes patients in all four CD4+ subsets.

Reverse transcription of all isolated RNA meant that expressed TCRB transcripts were sequenced. Regulatory, naive and central memory T cell samples averaged around 3.6 million reads. Generated by immunoSEQ multiplex PCR, the TCRdb table keeps only in-frame clones and is missing some. The sample carries around 600,000 clones, 9.5% to 15% recorded once. Sorted cells reached over 95% purity in every population. The CDR3 has 14 residues. The V gene lost 1 base and the J gene lost 4 bases, with 8 bases spanning the gap. The germline CDR1 and CDR2 sequences are SGHTA and FQGNSA. A remark on this clone: The target antigen is unknown.

The V call is TRBV7-2, the J call TRBJ2-1; D remains ambiguous. Source material: naive CD4+ T cells from blood. The receptor was isolated from a man aged 25 to 40 with type 1 diabetes. In DNA form, the CDR3 reads TGTGCCAGCAGCTTAGACCCTCCTTACAATGAGCAGTTCTTC. Translating it yields CASSLDPPYNEQFF.